These 16 T cell receptor beta chains were sequenced from one sample in a study of human CD8 memory T cell subsets. A UMI-labeled 5' RACE approach was the method that produced the TCR beta libraries. TCRdb re-called the 5' RACE reads and shows each CDR3 protein once, DNA omitted. Across about 5,500 distinct CDR3 sequences, the top ten clones capture under 20% of the sample. The sample taken for sequencing was CD8+ T cells from PBMCs. Receptors were obtained from a human donor in good health.

Judged by frequency, this clonotype is large (0.1 to 1%). The chain combines TRBV7-6 with TRBJ2-1. CDR3 length equals 15 residues. Germline V gives CDR1 SGHVS, CDR2 FNYEAQ. CDR3 loop: CASSLSSPRVNEQFF.

The rearrangement links TRBV27 to TRBJ1-2. Germline-derived CDR1 and CDR2 are MNHEY and SMNVEV (reference sequence). CDR3 size: 13 residues. CDR3 region: CASSRQGPYGYTF.

This chain's CDR3 is CASSPPFTDTQYF. The chain uses TRBV12-3 or TRBV12-4 and TRBJ2-3. The CDR3 spans 13 residues.

The genes are TRBV21-1 and TRBJ1-5; TCRdb picks TRBD1, but there is no DNA to check that call. TRBV21-1 is termed a pseudogene. This CDR3 is built from 17 residues. CDR3 protein: CASSAQGRGRDNQPQHF.

CDR3 in amino acids: CASSQLNWDAGEDTGELFF. V is TRBV23-1 and J is TRBJ2-2; the TCRdb D gene call, TRBD2, has no DNA to confirm it. TRBV23-1 counts as an open reading frame of uncertain function. The CDR3 runs 19 residues.

This clonotype is classed as medium-sized (0.01 to 0.1%) by frequency. The rearrangement uses TRBV9 and TRBJ2-3; TCRdb returns TRBD2, unconfirmable since there is no DNA. CDR1 and CDR2 (germline): SGDLS, YYNGEE. The CDR3 covers 15 residues. The CDR3 sequence: CASSVGGGRGDTQYF.

This clonotype is deemed medium-sized by its frequency. This chain joins TRBV29-1 and TRBJ2-7; TCRdb lists TRBD1, though no DNA is available to test this call. The CDR3 is made up of 12 amino acids. From germline, CDR1 is SQVTM and CDR2 ANQGSEA. The CDR3: CSVVLSGQKQYF.

This chain connects TRBV2 to TRBJ2-3; checking the TCRdb D call of TRBD2 is not possible without DNA. There are 13 residues in the CDR3. Per the germline V gene, CDR1 is SNHLY and CDR2 is FYNNEI. This CDR3 is CAERAGDLDTQYF. The full variable domain, rest sourced from reference TRBV2 and TRBJ2-3, is EPEVTQTPSHQVTQMGQEVILRCVPISNHLYFYWYRQILGQKVEFLVSFYNNEISEKSEIFDDQFSVERPDGSNFTLKIRSTKLEDSAMYFCAERAGDLDTQYFGPGTRLTVL.

CDR3 sequence: CASSGYTGELFF. This sequence joins TRBV5-1 and TRBJ2-2. Germline CDR1 reads SGHRS; CDR2 reads YFSETQ. The CDR3 contains 12 residues.

This clonotype counts as medium-sized (0.01 to 0.1%) by frequency. The J gene is TRBJ2-7, the V gene TRBV7-8; TCRdb gives TRBD1 as the D gene, but with no DNA this cannot be confirmed. This CDR3 comprises 15 residues. Germline V gene lookup returns CDR1 SGHVS and CDR2 FQNEAQ. CDR3 amino acids: CASREERGPSYEQYF.

This chain links TRBV20-1 with TRBJ2-5; TCRdb reports TRBD2, a call that lacks DNA to check it against. In germline, CDR1 is DFQATT, CDR2 SNEGSKA (reference sequence). This CDR3 has 15 residues. The CDR3 sequence is CSAREGLAGEETQYF.

This clonotype registers medium-sized by frequency. This chain uses TRBV5-1 with TRBJ1-1. The CDR3 is 12 amino acids. Looked up from germline, CDR1 is SGHRS and CDR2 is YFSETQ. CDR3 in amino acids: CASSLGEPEAFF.

The chain recombines TRBV28 with TRBJ2-5; there is no DNA to check the TCRdb D call of TRBD1. This CDR3 region has 18 residues. CDR1 MDHEN and CDR2 SYDVKM come from the germline V gene. The CDR3 is CASSFQGGPTEFWKTQYF.

Frequency places this clonotype as medium-sized. V usage is TRBV27 and J usage is TRBJ2-7; lacking DNA, the TRBD2 call made by TCRdb goes unchecked. The CDR3 has 16 amino acids. Germline lookup yields CDR1 MNHEY and CDR2 SMNVEV (reference sequence). The CDR3 is CASSAFRALSSYEQYF.

The chain combines TRBV9 with TRBJ2-5; no DNA is available, so the TRBD1 call from TCRdb remains unchecked. The CDR3 totals 15 residues. Germline-derived CDR1 and CDR2 are SGDLS and YYNGEE. The CDR3 loop reads CASSVEGQGAETQYF.

The J gene is TRBJ2-3, the V gene TRBV28; with no DNA, the TCRdb D assignment of TRBD2 cannot be verified. Germline V gene data show CDR1 as MDHEN and CDR2 as SYDVKM. CDR3 length: 19 amino acids. CDR3 protein: CASSFEGFWTSGSTDTQYF.